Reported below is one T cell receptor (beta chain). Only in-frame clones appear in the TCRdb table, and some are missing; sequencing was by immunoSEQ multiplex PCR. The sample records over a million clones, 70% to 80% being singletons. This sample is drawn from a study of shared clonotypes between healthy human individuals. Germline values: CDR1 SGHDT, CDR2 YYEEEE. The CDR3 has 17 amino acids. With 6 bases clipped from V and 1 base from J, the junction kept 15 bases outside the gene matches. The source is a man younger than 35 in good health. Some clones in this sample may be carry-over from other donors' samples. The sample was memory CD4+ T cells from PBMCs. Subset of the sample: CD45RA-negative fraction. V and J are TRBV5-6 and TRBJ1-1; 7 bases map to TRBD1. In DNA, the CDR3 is TGTGCCAGCACGCGTGGGGACAGATCACCCTCGAACACTGAAGCTTTCTTT. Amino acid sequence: CASTRGDRSPSNTEAFF.